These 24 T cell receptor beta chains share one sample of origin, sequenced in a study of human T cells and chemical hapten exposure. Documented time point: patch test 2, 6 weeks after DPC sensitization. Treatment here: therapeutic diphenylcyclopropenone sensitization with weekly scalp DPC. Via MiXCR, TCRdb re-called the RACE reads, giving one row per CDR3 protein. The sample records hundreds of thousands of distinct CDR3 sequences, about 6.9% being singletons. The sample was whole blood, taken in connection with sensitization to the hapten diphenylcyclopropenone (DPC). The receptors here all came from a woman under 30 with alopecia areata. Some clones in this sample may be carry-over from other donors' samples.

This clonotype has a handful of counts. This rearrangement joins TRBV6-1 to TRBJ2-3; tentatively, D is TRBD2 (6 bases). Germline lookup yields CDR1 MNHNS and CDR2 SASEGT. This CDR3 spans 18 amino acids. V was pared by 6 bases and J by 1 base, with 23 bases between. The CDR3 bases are TGTGCCAGCAGCTGGAGAACTAGTAGCGGCGGAGGCACAGATACGCAGTATTTT. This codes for CASSWRTSSGGGTDTQYF.

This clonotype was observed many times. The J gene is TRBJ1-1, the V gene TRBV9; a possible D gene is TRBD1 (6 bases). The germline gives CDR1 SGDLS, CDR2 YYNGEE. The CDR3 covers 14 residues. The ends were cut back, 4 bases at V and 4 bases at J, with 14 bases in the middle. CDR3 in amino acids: CASSPLTGSTEAFF. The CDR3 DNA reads TGTGCCAGCAGCCCGTTAACAGGGTCCACTGAAGCTTTCTTT.

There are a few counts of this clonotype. The CDR3 DNA reads TGTGCCAGCAGTAGCCCCCAATGGGGAAACACCATATATTTT. Translated, it gives CASSSPQWGNTIYF. The J gene is TRBJ1-3, the V gene TRBV28; no definite D call. Trimming removed 5 bases at V and 4 bases at J, with 12 bases between. Germline-derived CDR1 and CDR2 are MDHEN and SYDVKM. CDR3 length: 14 residues. Full variable domain (remainder filled in from reference TRBV28 and TRBJ1-3): DVKVTQSSRYLVKRTGEKVFLECVQDMDHENMFWYRQDPGLGLRLIYFSYDVKMKEKGDIPEGYSVSREKKERFSLILESASTNQTSMYLCASSSPQWGNTIYFGEGSWLTVV.

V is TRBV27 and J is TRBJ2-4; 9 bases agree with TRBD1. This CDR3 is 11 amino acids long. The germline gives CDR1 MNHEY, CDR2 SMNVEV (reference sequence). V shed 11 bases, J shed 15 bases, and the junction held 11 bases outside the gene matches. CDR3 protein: CAPLRDREWYF. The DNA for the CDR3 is TGTGCCCCCCTCCGGGACAGGGAGTGGTACTTC.

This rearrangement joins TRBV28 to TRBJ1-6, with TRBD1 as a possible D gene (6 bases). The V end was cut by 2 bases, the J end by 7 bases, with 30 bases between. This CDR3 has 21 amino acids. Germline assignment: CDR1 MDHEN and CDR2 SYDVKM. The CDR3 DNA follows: TGTGCCAGCAGTTTAAACGCTCCGGAGTTTGGGGGGGCGTTGGGGAATTCACCCCTCCACTTT. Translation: CASSLNAPEFGGALGNSPLHF.

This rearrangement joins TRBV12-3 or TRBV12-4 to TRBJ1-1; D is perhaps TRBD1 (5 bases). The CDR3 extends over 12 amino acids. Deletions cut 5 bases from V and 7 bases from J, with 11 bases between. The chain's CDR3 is CASSRGRIEAFF. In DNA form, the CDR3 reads TGTGCCAGCAGTAGGGGCCGGATTGAAGCTTTCTTT.

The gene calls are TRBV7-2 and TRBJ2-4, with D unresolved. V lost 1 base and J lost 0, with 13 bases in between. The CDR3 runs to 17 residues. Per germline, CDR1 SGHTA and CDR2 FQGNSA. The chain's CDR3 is CASSLGYGFLAKNIQYF. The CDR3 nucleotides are TGTGCCAGCAGCTTAGGTTACGGCTTCTTAGCCAAAAACATTCAGTACTTC.

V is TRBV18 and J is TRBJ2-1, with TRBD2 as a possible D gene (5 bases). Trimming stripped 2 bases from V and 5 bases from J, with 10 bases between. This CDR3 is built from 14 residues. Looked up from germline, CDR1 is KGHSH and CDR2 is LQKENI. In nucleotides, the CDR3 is TGTGCCAGCTCACCAAAACTAGAGAACAATGAGCAGTTCTTC. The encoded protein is CASSPKLENNEQFF. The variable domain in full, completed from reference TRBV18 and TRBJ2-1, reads NAGVMQNPRHLVRRRGQEARLRCSPMKGHSHVYWYRQLPEEGLKFMVYLQKENIIDESGMPKERFSAEFPKEGPSILRIQQVVRGDSAAYFCASSPKLENNEQFFGPGTRLTVL.

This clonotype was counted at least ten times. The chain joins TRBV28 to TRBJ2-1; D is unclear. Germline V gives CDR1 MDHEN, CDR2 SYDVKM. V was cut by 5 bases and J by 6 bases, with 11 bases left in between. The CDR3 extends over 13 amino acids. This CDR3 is CASSTPAVNEQFF. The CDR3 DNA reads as TGTGCCAGCAGTACACCCGCAGTCAATGAGCAGTTCTTC.

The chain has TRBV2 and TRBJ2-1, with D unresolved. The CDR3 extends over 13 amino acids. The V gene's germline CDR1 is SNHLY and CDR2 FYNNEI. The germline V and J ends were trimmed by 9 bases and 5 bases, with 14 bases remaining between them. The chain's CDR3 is CASSITLNNEQFF. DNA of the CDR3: TGTGCCAGTTCCATAACTCTGAACAATGAGCAGTTCTTC.

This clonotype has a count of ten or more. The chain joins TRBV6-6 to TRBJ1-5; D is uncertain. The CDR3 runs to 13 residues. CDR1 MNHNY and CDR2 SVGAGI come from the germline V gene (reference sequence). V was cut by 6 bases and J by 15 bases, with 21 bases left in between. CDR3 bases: TGTGCCAGCAGCCAACAGAGTTACAATTTAGGGCATTTT. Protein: CASSQQSYNLGHF.

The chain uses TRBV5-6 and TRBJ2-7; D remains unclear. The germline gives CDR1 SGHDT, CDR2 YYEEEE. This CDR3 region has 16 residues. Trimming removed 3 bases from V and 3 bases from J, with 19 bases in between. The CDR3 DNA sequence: TGTGCCAGCAGCTCCAGCAGTATGGGTCGGCGCTACGAGCAGTACTTC. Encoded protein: CASSSSSMGRRYEQYF. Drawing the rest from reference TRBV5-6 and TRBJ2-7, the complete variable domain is DAGVTQSPTHLIKTRGQQVTLRCSPKSGHDTVSWYQQALGQGPQFIFQYYEEEERQRGNFPDRFSGHQFPNYSSELNVNALLLGDSALYLCASSSSSMGRRYEQYFGPGTRLTVT.

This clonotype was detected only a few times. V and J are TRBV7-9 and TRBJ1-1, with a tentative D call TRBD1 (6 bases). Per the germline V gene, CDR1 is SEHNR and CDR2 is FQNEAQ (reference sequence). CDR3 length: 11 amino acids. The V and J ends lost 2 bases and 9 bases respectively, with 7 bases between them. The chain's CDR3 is CASSLRDKAFF. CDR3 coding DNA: TGTGCCAGCAGCTTACGGGACAAAGCTTTCTTT.

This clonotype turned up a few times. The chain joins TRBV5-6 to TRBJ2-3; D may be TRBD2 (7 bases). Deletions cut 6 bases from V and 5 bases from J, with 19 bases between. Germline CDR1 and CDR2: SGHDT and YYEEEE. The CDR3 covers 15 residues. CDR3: CASIRGGAAQDTQYF. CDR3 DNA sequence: TGTGCCAGCATTCGTGGGGGGGCAGCACAAGATACGCAGTATTTT.

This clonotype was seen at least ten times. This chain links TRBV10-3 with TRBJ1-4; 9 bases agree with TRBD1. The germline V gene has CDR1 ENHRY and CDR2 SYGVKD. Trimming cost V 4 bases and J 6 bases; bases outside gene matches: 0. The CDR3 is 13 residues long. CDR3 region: CAISGTGDEKLFF. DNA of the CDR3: TGTGCCATCAGTGGGACAGGGGATGAAAAACTGTTTTTT.

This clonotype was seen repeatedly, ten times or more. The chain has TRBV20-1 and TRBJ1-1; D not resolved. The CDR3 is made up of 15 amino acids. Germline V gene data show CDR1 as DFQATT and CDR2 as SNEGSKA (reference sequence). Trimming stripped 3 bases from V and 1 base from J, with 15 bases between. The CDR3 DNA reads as TGCAGTGCTAGGGGTATTGACACCCCGAACACTGAAGCTTTCTTT. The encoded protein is CSARGIDTPNTEAFF.

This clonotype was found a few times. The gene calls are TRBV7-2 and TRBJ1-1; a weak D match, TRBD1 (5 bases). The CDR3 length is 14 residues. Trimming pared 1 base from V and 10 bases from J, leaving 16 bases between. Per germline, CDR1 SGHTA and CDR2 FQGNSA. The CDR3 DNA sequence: TGTGCCAGCAGCTTAGGGACATTTGTCAGTGGAGCTTTCTTT. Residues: CASSLGTFVSGAFF.

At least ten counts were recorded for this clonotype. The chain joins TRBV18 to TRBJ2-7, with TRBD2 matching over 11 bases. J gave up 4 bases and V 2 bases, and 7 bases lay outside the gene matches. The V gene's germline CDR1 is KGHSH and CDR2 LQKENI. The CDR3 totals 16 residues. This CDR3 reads CASSPKLAGAIYEQYF. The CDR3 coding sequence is TGTGCCAGCTCACCAAAACTAGCGGGGGCGATTTACGAGCAGTACTTC.

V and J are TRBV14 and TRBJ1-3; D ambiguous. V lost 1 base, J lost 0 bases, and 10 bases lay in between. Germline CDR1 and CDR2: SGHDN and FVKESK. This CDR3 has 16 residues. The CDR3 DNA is TGTGCCAGCAGCCAAGGAAAACTTCTCTCTGGAAACACCATATATTTT. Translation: CASSQGKLLSGNTIYF.

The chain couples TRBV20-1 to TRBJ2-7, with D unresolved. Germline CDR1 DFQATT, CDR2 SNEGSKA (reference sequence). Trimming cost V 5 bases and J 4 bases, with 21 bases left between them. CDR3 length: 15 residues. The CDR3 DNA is TGCAGTGCTCAACCACGAACCGCGTCCATGTACGAGCAGTACTTC. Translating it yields CSAQPRTASMYEQYF.

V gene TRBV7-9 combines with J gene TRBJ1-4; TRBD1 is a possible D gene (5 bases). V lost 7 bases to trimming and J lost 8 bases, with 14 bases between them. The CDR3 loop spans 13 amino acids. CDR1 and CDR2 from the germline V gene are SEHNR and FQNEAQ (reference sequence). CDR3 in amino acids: CASTPRAEEKLFF. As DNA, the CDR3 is TGTGCCAGCACCCCCAGGGCAGAAGAAAAACTGTTTTTT.

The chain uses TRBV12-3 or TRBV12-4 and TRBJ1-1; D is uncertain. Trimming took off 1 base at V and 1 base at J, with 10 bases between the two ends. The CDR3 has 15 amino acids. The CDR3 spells CASSLDWHANTEAFF. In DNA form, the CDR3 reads TGTGCCAGCAGTTTAGATTGGCATGCGAACACTGAAGCTTTCTTT.

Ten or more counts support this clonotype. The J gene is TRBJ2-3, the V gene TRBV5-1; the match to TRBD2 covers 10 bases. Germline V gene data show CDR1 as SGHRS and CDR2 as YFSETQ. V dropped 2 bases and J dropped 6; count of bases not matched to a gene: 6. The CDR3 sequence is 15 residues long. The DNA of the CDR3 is TGCGCCAGCAGCTTCATAGCGGGGGGCGCCGATACGCAGTATTTT. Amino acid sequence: CASSFIAGGADTQYF.

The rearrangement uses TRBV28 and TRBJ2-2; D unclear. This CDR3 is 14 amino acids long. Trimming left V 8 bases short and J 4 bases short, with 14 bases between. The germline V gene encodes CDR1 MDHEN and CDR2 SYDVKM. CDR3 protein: CASSRAMTTGELFF. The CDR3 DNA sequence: TGTGCCAGCTCCCGGGCCATGACCACCGGGGAGCTGTTTTTT.